This TCR beta chain was identified during a study of blood T cell repertoires in COVID-19. This table comes from immunoSEQ multiplex PCR, and its TCRdb copy is limited to in-frame clones, with some not included. The table includes roughly 100,000 clones, 85% to 90% detected once. The sequencing sample was made of peripheral blood. The TCR sequence derives from a human donor in a cohort sampled during active COVID-19.

CDR3 residues: CASSTGPTDTQYF. The CDR3 nucleotides are TGTGCCAGCAGCACAGGCCCTACAGATACGCAGTATTTT. V and J are TRBV9 and TRBJ2-3; weak D call: TRBD1 (5 bases). Germline V gene sequence: CDR1 SGDLS, CDR2 YYNGEE. Between the trimmed V and J ends, which lost 4 bases and 3 bases, there was a span of 9 bases. The CDR3 runs 13 residues.